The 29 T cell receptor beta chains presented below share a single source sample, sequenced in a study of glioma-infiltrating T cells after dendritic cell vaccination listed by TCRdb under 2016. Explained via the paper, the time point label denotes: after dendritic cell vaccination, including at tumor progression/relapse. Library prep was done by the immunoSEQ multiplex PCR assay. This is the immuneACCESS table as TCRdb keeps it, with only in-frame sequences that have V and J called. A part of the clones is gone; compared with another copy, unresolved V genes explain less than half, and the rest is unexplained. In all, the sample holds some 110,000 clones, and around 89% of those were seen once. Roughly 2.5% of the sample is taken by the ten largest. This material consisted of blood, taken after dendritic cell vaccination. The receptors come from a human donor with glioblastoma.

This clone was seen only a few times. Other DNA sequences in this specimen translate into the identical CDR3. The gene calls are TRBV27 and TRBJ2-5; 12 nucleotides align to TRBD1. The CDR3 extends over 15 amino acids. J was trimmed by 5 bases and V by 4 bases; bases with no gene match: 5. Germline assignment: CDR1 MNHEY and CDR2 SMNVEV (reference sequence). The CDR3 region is CASSSGTGGAETQYF. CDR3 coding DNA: TGTGCCAGCAGTTCCGGGACAGGGGGCGCCGAGACCCAGTACTTC.

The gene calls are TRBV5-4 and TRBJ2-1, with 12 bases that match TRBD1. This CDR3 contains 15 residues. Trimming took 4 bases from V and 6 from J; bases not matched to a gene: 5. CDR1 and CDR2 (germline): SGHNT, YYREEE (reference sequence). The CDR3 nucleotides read TGTGCCAGCAGCGTGGGGGACAGGGGGCGCAATGAGCAGTTCTTC. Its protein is CASSVGDRGRNEQFF.

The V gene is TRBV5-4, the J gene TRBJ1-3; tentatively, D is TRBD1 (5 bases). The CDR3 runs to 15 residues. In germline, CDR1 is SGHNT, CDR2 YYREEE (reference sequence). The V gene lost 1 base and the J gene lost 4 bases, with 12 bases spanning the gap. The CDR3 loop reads CASSLSTGLGNTIYF. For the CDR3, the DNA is TGTGCCAGCAGCTTGTCCACAGGATTGGGAAACACCATATATTTT.

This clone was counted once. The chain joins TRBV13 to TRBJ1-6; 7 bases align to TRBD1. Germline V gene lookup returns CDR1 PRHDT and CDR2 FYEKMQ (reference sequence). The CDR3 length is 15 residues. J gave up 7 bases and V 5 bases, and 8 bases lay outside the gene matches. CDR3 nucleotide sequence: TGTGCCAGCAGCCCGCGACAGGGTGGAAATTCACCCCTCCACTTT. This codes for CASSPRQGGNSPLHF.

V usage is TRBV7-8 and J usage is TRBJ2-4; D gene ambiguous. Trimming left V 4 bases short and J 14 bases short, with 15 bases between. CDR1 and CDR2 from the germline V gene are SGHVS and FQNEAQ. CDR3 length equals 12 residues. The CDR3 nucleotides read TGTGCCAGCAGCTCCGGCGGCCTGAGGAAGTACTTC. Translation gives CASSSGGLRKYF.

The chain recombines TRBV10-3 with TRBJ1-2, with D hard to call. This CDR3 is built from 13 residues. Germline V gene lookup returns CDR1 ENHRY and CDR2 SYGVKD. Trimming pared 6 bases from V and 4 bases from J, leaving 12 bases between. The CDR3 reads CAISQVTLYGYTF. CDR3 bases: TGTGCCATCAGCCAGGTTACACTCTATGGCTACACCTTC.

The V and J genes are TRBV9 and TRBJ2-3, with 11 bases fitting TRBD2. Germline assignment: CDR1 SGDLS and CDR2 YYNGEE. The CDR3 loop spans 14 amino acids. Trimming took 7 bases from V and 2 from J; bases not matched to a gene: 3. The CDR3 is CASGGLADTDTQYF. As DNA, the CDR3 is TGTGCCAGCGGGGGACTAGCGGACACAGATACGCAGTATTTT.

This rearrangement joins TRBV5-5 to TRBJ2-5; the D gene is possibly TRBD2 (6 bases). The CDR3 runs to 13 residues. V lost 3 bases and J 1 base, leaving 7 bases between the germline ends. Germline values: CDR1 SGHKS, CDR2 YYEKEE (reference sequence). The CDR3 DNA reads TGTGCCAGCAGCTCGGGAGTCCAAGAGACCCAGTACTTC. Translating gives CASSSGVQETQYF. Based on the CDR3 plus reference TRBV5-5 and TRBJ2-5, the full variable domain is DAGVTQSPTHLIKTRGQQVTLRCSPISGHKSVSWYQQVLGQGPQFIFQYYEKEERGRGNFPDRFSARQFPNYSSELNVNALLLGDSALYLCASSSGVQETQYFGPGTRLLVL.

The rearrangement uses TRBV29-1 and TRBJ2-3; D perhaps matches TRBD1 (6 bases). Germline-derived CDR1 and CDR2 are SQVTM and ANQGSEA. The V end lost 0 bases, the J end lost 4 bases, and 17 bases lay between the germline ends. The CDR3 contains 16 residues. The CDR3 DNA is TGCAGCGTTGAAGATCGAGGCAGGGGTATTCCAGATACGCAGTATTTT. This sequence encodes CSVEDRGRGIPDTQYF.

Written as DNA, the CDR3 is TGTGCCAGCAGCATTGTGGGGCATTTGAGCTCCTACGAGCAGTACTTC. Its translation is CASSIVGHLSSYEQYF. The chain is built from TRBV5-4 and TRBJ2-7; D may be TRBD1 (5 bases). Germline lookup yields CDR1 SGHNT and CDR2 YYREEE (reference sequence). V lost 4 bases to trimming and J lost 0 bases, with 17 bases between them. There are 16 residues in the CDR3.

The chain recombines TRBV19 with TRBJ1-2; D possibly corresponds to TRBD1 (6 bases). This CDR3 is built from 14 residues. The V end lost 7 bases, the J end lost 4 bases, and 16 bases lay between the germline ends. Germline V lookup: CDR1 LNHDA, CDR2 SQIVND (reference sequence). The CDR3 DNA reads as TGTGCCAGTAAGCGCCCGGACAGACTCTATGGCTACACCTTC. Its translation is CASKRPDRLYGYTF.

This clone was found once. In DNA form, the CDR3 reads TGTGCCAGCGGGGGAAGGCAGGGGGCAAGATACGAGCAGTACTTC. This encodes CASGGRQGARYEQYF. The chain has TRBV2 and TRBJ2-7; 8 nucleotides align to TRBD1. The germline CDR1 and CDR2 sequences are SNHLY and FYNNEI. This CDR3 comprises 15 residues. The J segment lost 4 bases and the V segment lost 8 bases, leaving 13 bases of the junction unmatched.

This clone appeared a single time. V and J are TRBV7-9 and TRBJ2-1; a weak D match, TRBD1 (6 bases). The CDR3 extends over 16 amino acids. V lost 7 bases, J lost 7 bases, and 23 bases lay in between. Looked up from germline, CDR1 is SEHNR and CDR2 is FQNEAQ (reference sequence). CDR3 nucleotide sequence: TGTGCCAGCACCTTCTTAGGGCAGGGGTGGCATAATGAGCAGTTCTTC. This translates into CASTFLGQGWHNEQFF.

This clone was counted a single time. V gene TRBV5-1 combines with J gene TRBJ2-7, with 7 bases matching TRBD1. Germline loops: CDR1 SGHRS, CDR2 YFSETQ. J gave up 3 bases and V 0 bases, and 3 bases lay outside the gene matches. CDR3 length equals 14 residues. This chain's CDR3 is CASSLEGDSYEQYF. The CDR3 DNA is TGCGCCAGCAGCTTGGAGGGGGACAGCTACGAGCAGTACTTC.

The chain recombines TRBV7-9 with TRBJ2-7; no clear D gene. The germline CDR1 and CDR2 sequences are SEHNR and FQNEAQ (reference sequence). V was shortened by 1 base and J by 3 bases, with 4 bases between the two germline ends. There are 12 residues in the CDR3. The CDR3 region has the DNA TGTGCCAGCAGCTTAGGCTACTACGAGCAGTACTTC. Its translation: CASSLGYYEQYF.

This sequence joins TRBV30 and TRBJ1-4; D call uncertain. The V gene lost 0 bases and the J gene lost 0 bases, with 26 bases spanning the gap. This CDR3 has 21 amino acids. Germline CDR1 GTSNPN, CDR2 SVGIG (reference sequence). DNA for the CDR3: TGTGCCTGGAGTGTCCTCATGCTGGCAGACACCCTTAGTGCAACTAATGAAAAACTGTTTTTT. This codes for CAWSVLMLADTLSATNEKLFF.

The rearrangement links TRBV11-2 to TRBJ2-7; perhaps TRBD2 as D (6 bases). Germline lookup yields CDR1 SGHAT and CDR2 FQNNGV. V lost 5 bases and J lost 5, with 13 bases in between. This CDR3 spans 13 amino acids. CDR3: CASSHLIADEQYF. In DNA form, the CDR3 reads TGTGCCAGCAGCCATCTTATAGCGGACGAGCAGTACTTC.

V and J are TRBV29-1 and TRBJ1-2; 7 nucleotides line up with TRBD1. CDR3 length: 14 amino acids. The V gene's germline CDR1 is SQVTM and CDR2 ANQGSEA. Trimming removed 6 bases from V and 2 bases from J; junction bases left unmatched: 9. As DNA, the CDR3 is TGCAGCGTGTCAAGGGGACAGTTGAACTATGGCTACACCTTC. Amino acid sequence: CSVSRGQLNYGYTF.

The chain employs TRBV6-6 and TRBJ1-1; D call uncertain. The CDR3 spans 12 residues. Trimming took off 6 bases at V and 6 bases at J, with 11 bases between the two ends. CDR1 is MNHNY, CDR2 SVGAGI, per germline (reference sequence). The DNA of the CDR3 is TGTGCCAGCAGATTGGGGAGATCTGAAGCTTTCTTT. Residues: CASRLGRSEAFF.

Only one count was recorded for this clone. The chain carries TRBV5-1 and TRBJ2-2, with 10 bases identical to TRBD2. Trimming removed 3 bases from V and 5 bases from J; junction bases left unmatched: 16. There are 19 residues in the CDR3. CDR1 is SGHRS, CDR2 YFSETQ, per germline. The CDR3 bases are TGCGCCAGCAGCTCTTTGCCCCCGACTAGCGGGCTCAGGACCGGGGAGCTGTTTTTT. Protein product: CASSSLPPTSGLRTGELFF. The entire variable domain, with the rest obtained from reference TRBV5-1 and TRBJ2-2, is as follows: KAGVTQTPRYLIKTRGQQVTLSCSPISGHRSVSWYQQTPGQGLQFLFEYFSETQRNKGNFPGRFSGRQFSNSRSEMNVSTLELGDSALYLCASSSLPPTSGLRTGELFFGEGSRLTVL.

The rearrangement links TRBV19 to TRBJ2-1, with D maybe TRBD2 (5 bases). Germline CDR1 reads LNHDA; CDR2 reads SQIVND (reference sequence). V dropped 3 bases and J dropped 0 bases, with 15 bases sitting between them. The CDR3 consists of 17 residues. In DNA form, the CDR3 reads TGTGCCAGTAGTATTCGTCACACTAGTTACTCCTACAATGAGCAGTTCTTC. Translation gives CASSIRHTSYSYNEQFF. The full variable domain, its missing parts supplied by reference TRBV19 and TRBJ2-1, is DGGITQSPKYLFRKEGQNVTLSCEQNLNHDAMYWYRQDPGQGLRLIYYSQIVNDFQKGDIAEGYSVSREKKESFPLTVTSAQKNPTAFYLCASSIRHTSYSYNEQFFGPGTRLTVL.

The CDR3 here is CASSLEGAGTEAFF. CDR3 in DNA: TGTGCCAGCAGCTTAGAAGGGGCTGGCACTGAAGCTTTCTTT. J is TRBJ1-1 and V is TRBV11-2, with D maybe TRBD1 (5 bases). The CDR3 spans 14 residues. CDR1 is SGHAT, CDR2 FQNNGV, per germline. Trimming shortened V by 0 bases and J by 4 bases, and 9 bases separated the two germline ends.

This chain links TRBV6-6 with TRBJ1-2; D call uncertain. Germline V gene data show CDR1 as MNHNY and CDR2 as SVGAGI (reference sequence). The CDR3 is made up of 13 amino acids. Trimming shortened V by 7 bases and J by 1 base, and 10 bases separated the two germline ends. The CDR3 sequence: CASNGLFNYGYTF. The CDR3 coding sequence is TGTGCCAGCAACGGACTGTTTAACTATGGCTACACCTTC.

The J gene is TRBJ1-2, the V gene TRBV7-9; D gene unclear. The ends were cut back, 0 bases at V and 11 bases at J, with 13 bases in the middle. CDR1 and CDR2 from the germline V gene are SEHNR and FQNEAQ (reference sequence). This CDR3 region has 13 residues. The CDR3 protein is CASSLAAPGVYTF. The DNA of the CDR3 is TGTGCCAGCAGCTTAGCGGCCCCCGGGGTATACACCTTC.

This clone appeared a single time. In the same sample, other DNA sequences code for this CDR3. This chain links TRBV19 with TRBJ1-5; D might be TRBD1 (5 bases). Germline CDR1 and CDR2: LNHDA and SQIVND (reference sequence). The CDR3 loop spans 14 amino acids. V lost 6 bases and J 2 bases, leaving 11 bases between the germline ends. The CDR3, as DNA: TGTGCCAGTAGGGGGCAGGGTCGCAATCAGCCCCAGCATTTT. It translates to CASRGQGRNQPQHF.

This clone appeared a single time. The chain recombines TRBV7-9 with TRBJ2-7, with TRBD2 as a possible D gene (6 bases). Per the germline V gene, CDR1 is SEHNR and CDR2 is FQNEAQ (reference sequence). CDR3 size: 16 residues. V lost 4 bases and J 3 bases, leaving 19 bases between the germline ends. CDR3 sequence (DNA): TGTGCCAGCAGCTCCATAAGTTGGGGGGAACTCTACGAGCAGTACTTC. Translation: CASSSISWGELYEQYF.

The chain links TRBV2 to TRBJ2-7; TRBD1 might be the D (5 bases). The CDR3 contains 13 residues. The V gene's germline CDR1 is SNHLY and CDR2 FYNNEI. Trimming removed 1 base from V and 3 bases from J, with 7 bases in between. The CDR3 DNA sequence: TGTGCCAGCAGTGAAGGGACATACTACGAGCAGTACTTC. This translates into CASSEGTYYEQYF.

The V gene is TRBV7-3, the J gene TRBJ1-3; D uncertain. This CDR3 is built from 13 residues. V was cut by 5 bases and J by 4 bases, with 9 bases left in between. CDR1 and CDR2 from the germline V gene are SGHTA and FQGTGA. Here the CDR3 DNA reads TGTGCCAGCAGCCCAGGTCCCGGAAACACCATATATTTT. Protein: CASSPGPGNTIYF.

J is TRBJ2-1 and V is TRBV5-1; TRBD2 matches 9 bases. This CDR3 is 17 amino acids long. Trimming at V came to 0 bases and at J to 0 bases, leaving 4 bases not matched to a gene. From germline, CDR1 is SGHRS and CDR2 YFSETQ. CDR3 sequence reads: CASSLVGGGASYNEQFF. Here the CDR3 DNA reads TGCGCCAGCAGCTTGGTGGGCGGGGGGGCCTCCTACAATGAGCAGTTCTTC. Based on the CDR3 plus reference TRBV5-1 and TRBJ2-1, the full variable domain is KAGVTQTPRYLIKTRGQQVTLSCSPISGHRSVSWYQQTPGQGLQFLFEYFSETQRNKGNFPGRFSGRQFSNSRSEMNVSTLELGDSALYLCASSLVGGGASYNEQFFGPGTRLTVL.